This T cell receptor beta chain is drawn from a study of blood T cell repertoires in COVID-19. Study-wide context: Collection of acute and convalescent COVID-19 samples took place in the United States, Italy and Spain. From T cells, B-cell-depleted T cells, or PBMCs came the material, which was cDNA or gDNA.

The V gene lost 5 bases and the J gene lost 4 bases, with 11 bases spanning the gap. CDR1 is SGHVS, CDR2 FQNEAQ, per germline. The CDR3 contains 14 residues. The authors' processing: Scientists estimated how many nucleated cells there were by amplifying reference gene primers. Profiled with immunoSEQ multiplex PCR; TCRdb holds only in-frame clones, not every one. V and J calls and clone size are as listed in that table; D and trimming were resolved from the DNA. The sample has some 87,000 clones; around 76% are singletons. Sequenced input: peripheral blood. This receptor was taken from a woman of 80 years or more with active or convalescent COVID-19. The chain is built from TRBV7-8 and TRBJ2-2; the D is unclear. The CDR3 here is CASSPTESTGELFF. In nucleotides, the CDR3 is TGTGCCAGCAGCCCAACTGAATCCACCGGGGAGCTGTTTTTT.